The source of this T cell receptor (beta chain) is a study of cytomegalovirus exposure and HLA in healthy donors. Regarding this clone: Its antigen remains unidentified.

Primers: 60 Vbeta forward and 13 Jbeta reverse. Assay used: immunoSEQ multiplex PCR; TCRdb lists only in-frame clones, some missing. The sample has around 150,000 clones. V lost 5 bases, J lost 5 bases, and 4 bases stayed unmatched. In germline, CDR1 is MNHEY, CDR2 SMNVEV (reference sequence). The CDR3 totals 15 residues. Notes on the study in general: V- and J-gene trimming of TCR beta was linked (in a later analysis) to a missense DCLRE1C variant. Most TCRs appeared rarely, but some public TCRs recurred in many donors.

The sequencing sample was made of PBMCs. This chain links TRBV27 with TRBJ2-1; 12 nucleotides align to TRBD2. The sequence came from a woman aged 55-69 years in good health and CMV-seronegative. Here the CDR3 reads CASSPTSGGNNEQFF. The CDR3 bases are TGTGCCAGCAGTCCGACTAGCGGGGGTAACAATGAGCAGTTCTTC.